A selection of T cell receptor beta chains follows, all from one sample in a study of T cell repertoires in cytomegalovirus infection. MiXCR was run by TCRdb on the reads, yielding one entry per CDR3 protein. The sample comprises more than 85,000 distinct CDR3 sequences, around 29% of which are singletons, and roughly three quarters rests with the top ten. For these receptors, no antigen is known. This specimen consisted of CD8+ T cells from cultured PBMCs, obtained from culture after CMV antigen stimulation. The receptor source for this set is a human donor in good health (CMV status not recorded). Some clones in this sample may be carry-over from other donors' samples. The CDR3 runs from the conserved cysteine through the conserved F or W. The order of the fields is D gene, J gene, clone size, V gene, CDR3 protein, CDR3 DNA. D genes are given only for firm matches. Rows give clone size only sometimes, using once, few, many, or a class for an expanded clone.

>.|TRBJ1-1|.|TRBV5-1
CASSRGEGITEAFF
TGCGCCAGCAGTAGGGGCGAAGGGATCACTGAAGCTTTCTTT
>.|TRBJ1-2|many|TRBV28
CASSSGQLGGGYTF
TGTGCCAGCAGTTCCGGACAGCTAGGTGGTGGCTACACCTTC
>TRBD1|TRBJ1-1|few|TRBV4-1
CASSQVYDRATEAFF
TGCGCCAGCAGCCAAGTTTACGACAGGGCGACTGAAGCTTTCTTT
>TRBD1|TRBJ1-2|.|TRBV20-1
CSARDQGQGNGYTF
TGCAGTGCTAGAGATCAAGGACAGGGTAATGGCTACACCTTC
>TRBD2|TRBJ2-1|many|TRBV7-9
CASSLGTSGANEQFF
TGTGCCAGCAGCTTAGGGACTAGCGGGGCCAATGAGCAGTTCTTC
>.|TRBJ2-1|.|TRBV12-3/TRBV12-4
CASNPGLNNEQFF
TGTGCCAGCAATCCGGGACTTAACAATGAGCAGTTCTTC
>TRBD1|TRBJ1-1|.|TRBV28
CASIAPQQGQLNTEAFF
TGTGCCAGCATAGCCCCCCAACAGGGGCAACTGAACACTGAAGCTTTCTTT
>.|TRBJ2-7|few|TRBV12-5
CASADRYEQYF
TGTGCTAGTGCGGACCGTTACGAGCAGTACTTC
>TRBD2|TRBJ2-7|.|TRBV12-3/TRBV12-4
CASSPRDYTYDEQYF
TGTGCCAGCAGTCCCCGGGACTATACTTACGACGAGCAGTACTTC
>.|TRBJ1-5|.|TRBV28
CASIRSGGINQPQHF
TGTGCCAGCATCCGATCGGGGGGCATCAATCAGCCCCAGCATTTT
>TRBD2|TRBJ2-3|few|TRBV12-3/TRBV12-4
CASSRGTSGGNTDTQYF
TGTGCCAGCAGTCGCGGGACTAGCGGGGGGAACACAGATACGCAGTATTTT
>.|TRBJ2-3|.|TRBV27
CASGSTDTQYF
TGTGCCAGCGGAAGCACAGATACGCAGTATTTT
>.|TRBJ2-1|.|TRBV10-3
CAISAPDSYRNEQFF
TGTGCCATCAGCGCCCCAGACTCCTACCGTAATGAGCAGTTCTTC
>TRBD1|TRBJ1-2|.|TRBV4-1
CASSPSRQGGYGYTF
TGCGCCAGCAGCCCAAGTAGACAGGGAGGCTATGGCTACACCTTC
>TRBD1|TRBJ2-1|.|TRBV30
CAWSVGQGYNEQFF
TGTGCCTGGTCTGTGGGACAGGGGTACAATGAGCAGTTCTTC
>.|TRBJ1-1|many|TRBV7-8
CASSLRLPNLLNTEAFF
TGTGCCAGCAGCTTAAGGTTACCTAATTTATTGAACACTGAAGCTTTCTTT
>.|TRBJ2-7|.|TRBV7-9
CASSLLNAEQYF
TGTGCCAGCAGCTTATTAAACGCAGAGCAGTACTTC
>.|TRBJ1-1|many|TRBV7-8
CASSSELPMNTEAFF
TGTGCCAGCAGCTCGGAGCTCCCAATGAACACTGAAGCTTTCTTT
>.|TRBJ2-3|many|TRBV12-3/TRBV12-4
CASTGQGQDTQYF
TGTGCCAGCACGGGTCAGGGACAAGATACGCAGTATTTT
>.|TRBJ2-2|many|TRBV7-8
CASSEGTPTNTGELFF
TGTGCCAGCAGTGAAGGGACACCGACGAACACCGGGGAGCTGTTTTTT
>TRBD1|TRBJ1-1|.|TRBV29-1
CSAGAGTVNTEAFF
TGCAGCGCCGGTGCCGGGACAGTAAACACTGAAGCTTTCTTT
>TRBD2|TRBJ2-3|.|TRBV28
CASSLLLAGLSDTQYF
TGTGCCAGCAGTTTGCTACTAGCGGGGCTCTCAGATACGCAGTATTTT
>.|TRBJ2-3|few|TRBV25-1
CASSDPPWDTQYF
TGTGCCAGCAGTGATCCCCCCTGGGATACGCAGTATTTT
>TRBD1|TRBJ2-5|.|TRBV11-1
CASSPDRSQETQYF
TGTGCCAGCAGCCCGGACAGGTCCCAAGAGACCCAGTACTTC
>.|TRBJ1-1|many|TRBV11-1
CASSSSNTEAFF
TGTGCCAGCAGCTCCTCGAACACTGAAGCTTTCTTT
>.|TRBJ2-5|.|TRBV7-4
CASSPPEGPETQYF
TGTGCCAGCAGCCCTCCGGAGGGCCCGGAGACCCAGTACTTC
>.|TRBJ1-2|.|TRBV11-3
CASSPQGIVNPYGYTF
TGTGCCAGCAGCCCCCAGGGGATTGTCAACCCCTATGGCTACACCTTC
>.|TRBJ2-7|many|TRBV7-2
CASSALVSRGYEQYF
TGTGCCAGCAGCGCCCTCGTTAGTCGAGGCTACGAGCAGTACTTC
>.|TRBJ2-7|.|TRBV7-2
CASSSSTGGGYEQYF
TGTGCCAGCAGCTCCTCGACCGGGGGAGGCTACGAGCAGTACTTC
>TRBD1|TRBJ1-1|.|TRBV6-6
CASNTGQGISEAFF
TGTGCCAGCAACACGGGACAGGGTATTTCTGAAGCTTTCTTT
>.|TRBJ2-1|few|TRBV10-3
CAISDRGGGFLDEQFF
TGTGCCATCAGTGACAGGGGGGGGGGTTTTCTTGATGAGCAGTTCTTC
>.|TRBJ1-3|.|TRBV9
CASSITTEMDDTIYF
TGTGCCAGCAGCATAACGACAGAGATGGATGACACCATATATTTT
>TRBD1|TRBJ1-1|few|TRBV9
CASSVERGTGKLEAFF
TGTGCCAGCAGCGTAGAGAGGGGGACAGGCAAGCTTGAAGCTTTCTTT
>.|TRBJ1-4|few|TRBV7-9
CASSPPGRGLSTNEKLFF
TGTGCCAGCAGCCCCCCAGGTAGGGGGTTATCAACTAATGAAAAACTGTTTTTT
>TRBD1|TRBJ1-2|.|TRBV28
CASSLRGRGVYGYTF
TGTGCCAGCAGTTTAAGGGGCAGGGGGGTCTATGGCTACACCTTC
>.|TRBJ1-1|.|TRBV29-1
CSVQVSSIITEAFF
TGCAGCGTTCAAGTATCCTCTATCATCACTGAAGCTTTCTTT
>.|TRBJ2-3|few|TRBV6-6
CASSYGKDPTDF
TGTGCCAGCAGTTACGGAAAGGACCCGACAGATTTT
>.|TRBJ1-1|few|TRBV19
CASSIAAGTPTEAFF
TGTGCCAGTAGTATAGCGGCCGGGACCCCCACTGAAGCTTTCTTT
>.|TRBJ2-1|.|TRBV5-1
CASSYHTGPKINEQFF
TGCGCCAGCAGCTATCATACAGGGCCAAAGATCAATGAGCAGTTCTTC
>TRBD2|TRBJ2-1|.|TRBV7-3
CASSPQSGGANEQFF
TGTGCCAGCAGCCCCCAGAGCGGGGGAGCAAATGAGCAGTTCTTC
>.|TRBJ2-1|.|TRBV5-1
CASSLGTGTGEQFF
TGCGCCAGCAGCTTGGGCACAGGGACGGGTGAGCAGTTCTTC
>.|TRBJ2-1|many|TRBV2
CASSEGTGDEQFF
TGTGCCAGCAGTGAAGGAACAGGAGATGAGCAGTTCTTC
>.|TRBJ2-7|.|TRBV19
CASSTSTGGTYEQYF
TGTGCCAGTAGTACATCAACAGGTGGGACCTACGAGCAGTACTTC
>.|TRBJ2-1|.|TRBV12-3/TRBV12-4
CASTPGHLINEQFF
TGTGCCAGCACTCCGGGACACCTGATCAATGAGCAGTTCTTC
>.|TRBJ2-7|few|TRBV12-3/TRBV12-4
CASSFRVSHSYEQYF
TGTGCCAGCAGTTTTAGGGTATCTCACTCCTACGAGCAGTACTTC